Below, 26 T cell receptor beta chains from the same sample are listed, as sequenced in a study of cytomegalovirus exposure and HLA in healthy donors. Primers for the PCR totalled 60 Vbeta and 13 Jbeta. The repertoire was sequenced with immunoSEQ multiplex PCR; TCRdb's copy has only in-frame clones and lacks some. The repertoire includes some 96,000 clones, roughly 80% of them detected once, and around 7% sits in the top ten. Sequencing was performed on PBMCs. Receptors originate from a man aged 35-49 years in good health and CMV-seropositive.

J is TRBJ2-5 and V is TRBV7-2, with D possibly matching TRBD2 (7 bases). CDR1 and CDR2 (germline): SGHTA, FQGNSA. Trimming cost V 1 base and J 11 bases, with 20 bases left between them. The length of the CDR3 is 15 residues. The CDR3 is CASSLEASGGGEQYF. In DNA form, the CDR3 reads TGTGCCAGCAGCTTAGAGGCATCGGGGGGCGGGGAGCAGTACTTC.

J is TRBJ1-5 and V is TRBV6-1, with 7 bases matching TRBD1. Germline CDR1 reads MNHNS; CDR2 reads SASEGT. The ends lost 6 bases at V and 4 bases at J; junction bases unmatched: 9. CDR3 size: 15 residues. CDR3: CASSIGTELNQPQHF. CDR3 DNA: TGTGCCAGCAGCATTGGGACAGAATTAAATCAGCCCCAGCATTTT.

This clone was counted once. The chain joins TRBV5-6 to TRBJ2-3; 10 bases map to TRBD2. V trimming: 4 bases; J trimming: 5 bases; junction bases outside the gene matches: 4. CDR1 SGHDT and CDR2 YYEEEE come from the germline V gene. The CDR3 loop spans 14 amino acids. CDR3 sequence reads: CASSASGGEDTQYF. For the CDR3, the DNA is TGTGCCAGCAGCGCTAGCGGGGGAGAAGATACGCAGTATTTT.

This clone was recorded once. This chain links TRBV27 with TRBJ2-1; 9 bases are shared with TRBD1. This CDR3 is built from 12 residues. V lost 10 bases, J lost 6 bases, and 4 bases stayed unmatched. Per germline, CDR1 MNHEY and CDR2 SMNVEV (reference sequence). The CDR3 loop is CATLTGGNEQFF. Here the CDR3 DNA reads TGTGCCACCCTGACAGGGGGCAATGAGCAGTTCTTC.

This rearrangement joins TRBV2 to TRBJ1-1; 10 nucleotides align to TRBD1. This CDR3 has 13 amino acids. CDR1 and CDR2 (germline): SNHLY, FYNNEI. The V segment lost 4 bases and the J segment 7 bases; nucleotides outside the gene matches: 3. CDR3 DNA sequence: TGTGCCAGCAGTGGACAGGGGGCCGGTGAAGCTTTCTTT. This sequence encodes CASSGQGAGEAFF.

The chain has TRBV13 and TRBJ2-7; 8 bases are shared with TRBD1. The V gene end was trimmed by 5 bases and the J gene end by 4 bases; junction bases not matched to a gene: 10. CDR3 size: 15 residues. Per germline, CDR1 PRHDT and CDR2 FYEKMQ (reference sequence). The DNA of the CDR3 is TGTGCCAGCAGCCAACAGGGGGTTCTACCTTACGAGCAGTACTTC. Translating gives CASSQQGVLPYEQYF.

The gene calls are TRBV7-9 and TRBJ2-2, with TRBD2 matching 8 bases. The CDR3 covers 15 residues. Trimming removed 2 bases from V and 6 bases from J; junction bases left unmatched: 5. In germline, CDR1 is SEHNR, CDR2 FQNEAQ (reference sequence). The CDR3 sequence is CASSLNAGGPGELFF. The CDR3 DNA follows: TGTGCCAGCAGCTTAAACGCGGGGGGCCCCGGGGAGCTGTTTTTT.

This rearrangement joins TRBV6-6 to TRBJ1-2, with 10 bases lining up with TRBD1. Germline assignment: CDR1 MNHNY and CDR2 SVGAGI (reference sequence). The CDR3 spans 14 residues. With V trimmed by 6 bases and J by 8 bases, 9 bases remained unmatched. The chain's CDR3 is CASSTPQDRGGYTF. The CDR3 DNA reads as TGTGCCAGCAGCACACCCCAGGACAGGGGGGGCTACACCTTC.

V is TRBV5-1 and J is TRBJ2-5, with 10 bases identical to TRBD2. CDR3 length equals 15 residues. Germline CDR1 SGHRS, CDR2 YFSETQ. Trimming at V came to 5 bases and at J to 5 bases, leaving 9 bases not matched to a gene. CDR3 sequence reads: CASRPSGGFRETQYF. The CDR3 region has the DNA TGCGCCAGCAGGCCTAGCGGGGGATTTCGGGAGACCCAGTACTTC.

CDR3 coding DNA: TGTGCCATCTCTACCGTAGCGGGAGAGGCAGATACGCAGTATTTT. Translated, it gives CAISTVAGEADTQYF. The V call is TRBV10-3, the J call TRBJ2-3; TRBD2 matches 9 bases. Germline CDR1 reads ENHRY; CDR2 reads SYGVKD. The V and J ends lost 8 bases and 4 bases, in that order; junction bases with no gene match: 10. The CDR3 is 15 residues long.

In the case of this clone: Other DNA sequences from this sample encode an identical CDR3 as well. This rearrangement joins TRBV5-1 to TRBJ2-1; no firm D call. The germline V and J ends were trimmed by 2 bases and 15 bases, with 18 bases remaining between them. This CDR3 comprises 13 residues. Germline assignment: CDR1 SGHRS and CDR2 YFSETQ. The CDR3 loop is CASSFDDSVTPFF. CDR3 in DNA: TGCGCCAGCAGCTTCGACGACTCTGTCACTCCGTTCTTC.

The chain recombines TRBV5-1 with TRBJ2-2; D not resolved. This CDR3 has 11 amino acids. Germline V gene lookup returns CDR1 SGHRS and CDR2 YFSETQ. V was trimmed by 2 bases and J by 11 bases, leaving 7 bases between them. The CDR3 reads CASSFRQELFF. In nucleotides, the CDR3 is TGCGCCAGCAGCTTCAGGCAAGAGCTGTTTTTT.

The CDR3 here is CASNPGGIANYGYTF. The CDR3 DNA reads TGTGCCAGCAACCCAGGGGGCATAGCTAACTATGGCTACACCTTC. The V gene is TRBV6-1, the J gene TRBJ1-2; TRBD1 agrees at 8 bases. Germline CDR1 reads MNHNS; CDR2 reads SASEGT. This CDR3 is 15 amino acids long. J was trimmed by 0 bases and V by 7 bases; bases with no gene match: 7.

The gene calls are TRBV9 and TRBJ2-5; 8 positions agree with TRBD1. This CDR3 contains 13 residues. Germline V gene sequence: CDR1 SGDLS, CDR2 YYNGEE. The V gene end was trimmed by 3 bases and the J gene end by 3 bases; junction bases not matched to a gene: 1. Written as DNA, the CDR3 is TGTGCCAGCAGCGGGACAGGGAAAGAGACCCAGTACTTC. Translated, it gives CASSGTGKETQYF.

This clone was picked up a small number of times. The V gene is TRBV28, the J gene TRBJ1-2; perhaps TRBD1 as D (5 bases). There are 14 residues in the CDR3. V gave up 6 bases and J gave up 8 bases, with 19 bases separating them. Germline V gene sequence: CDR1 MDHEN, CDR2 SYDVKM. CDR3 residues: CASSPLPGGLGYTF. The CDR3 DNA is TGTGCCAGCAGCCCTCTGCCGGGGGGTCTGGGCTACACCTTC.

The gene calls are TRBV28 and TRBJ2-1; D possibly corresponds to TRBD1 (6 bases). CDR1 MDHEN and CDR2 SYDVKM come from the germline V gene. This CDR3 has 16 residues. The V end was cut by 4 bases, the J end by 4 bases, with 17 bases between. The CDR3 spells CASSSWDTSKYNEQFF. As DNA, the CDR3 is TGTGCCAGCAGTTCTTGGGACACCAGTAAATACAATGAGCAGTTCTTC.

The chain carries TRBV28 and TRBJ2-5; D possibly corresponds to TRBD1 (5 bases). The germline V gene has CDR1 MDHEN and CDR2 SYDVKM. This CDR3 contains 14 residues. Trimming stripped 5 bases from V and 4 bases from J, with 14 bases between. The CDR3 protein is CASSLQVVAETQYF. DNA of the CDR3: TGTGCCAGCAGTCTACAGGTGGTGGCAGAGACCCAGTACTTC.

CDR3 in amino acids: CASGTGREYGYTF. In nucleotides, the CDR3 is TGTGCCAGCGGTACTGGACGGGAATATGGCTACACCTTC. The chain recombines TRBV6-1 with TRBJ1-2; D remains unclear. Germline CDR1 and CDR2: MNHNS and SASEGT. V lost 8 bases to trimming and J lost 5 bases, with 15 bases between them. The CDR3 is 13 residues long.

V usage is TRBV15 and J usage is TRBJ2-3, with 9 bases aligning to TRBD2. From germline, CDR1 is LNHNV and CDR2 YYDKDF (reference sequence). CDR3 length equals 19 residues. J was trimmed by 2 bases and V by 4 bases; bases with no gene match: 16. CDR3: CATSTFFSGSGGNTDTQYF. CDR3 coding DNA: TGTGCCACCAGCACCTTTTTTAGCGGGAGTGGGGGGAACACAGATACGCAGTATTTT.

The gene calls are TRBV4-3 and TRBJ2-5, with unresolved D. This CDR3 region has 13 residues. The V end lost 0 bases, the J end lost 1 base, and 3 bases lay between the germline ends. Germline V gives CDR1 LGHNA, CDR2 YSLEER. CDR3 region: CASSQDLQETQYF. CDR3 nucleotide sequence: TGCGCCAGCAGCCAAGATCTCCAAGAGACCCAGTACTTC.

DNA of the CDR3: TGTGCCAGCAGCCCGTGGACTAGCGGGGGGTCCGGGGAGCTGTTTTTT. Translated: CASSPWTSGGSGELFF. V gene TRBV7-9 combines with J gene TRBJ2-2; 14 bases are shared with TRBD2. V lost 5 bases, J lost 6 bases, and 5 bases stayed unmatched. The CDR3 loop spans 16 amino acids. From germline, CDR1 is SEHNR and CDR2 FQNEAQ (reference sequence).

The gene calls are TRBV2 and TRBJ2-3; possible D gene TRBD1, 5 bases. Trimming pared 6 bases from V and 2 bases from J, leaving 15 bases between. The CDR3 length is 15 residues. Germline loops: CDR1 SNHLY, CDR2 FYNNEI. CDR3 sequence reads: CASSLQGSVTDTQYF. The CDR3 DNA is TGTGCCAGCAGCCTTCAGGGTTCTGTCACAGATACGCAGTATTTT.

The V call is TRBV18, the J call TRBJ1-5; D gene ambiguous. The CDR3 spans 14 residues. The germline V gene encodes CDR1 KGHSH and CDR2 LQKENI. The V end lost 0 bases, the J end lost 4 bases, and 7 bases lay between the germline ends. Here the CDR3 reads CASSPPGGNQPQHF. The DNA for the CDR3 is TGTGCCAGCTCACCACCTGGCGGAAATCAGCCCCAGCATTTT.

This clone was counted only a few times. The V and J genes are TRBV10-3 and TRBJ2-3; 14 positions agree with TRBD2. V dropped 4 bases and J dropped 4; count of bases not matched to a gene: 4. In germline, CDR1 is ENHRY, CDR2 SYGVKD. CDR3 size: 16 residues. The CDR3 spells CAISGTSGRIPDTQYF. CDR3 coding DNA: TGTGCCATCAGTGGGACTAGCGGGAGGATTCCAGATACGCAGTATTTT.

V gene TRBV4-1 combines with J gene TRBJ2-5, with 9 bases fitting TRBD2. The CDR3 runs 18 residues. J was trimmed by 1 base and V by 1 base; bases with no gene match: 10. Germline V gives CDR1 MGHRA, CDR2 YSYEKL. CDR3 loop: CASSQVPGGAGGQETQYF. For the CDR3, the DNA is TGCGCCAGCAGCCAAGTACCGGGGGGAGCGGGGGGCCAAGAGACCCAGTACTTC.

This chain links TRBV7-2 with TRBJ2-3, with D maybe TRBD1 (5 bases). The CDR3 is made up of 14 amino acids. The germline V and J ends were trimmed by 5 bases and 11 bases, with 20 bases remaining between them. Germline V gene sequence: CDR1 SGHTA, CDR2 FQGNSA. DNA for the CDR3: TGTGCCAGCAGCCCTACCGTTGGGGCTTATATGCAGTATTTT. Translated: CASSPTVGAYMQYF.